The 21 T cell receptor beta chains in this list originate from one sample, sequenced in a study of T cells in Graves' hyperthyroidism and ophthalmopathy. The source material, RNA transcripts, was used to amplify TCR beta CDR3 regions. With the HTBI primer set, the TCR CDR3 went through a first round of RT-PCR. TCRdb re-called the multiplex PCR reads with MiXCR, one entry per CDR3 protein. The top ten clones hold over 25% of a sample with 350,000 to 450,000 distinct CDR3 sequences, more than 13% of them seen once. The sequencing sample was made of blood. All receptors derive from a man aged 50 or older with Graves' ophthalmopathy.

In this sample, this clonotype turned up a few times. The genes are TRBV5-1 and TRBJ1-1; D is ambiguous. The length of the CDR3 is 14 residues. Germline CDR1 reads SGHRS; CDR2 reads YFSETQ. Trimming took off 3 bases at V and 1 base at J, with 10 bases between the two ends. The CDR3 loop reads CASSSKRANTEAFF. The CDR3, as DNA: TGCGCCAGCAGCTCGAAACGAGCGAACACTGAAGCTTTCTTT.

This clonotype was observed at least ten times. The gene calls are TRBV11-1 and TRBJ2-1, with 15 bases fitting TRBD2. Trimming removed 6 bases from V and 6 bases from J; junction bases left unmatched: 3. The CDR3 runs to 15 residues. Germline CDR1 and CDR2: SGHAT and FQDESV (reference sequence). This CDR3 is CASSKGLAGGNEQFF. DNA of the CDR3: TGTGCCAGCAGTAAGGGACTAGCGGGAGGCAATGAGCAGTTCTTC.

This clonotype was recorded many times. The CDR3 loop is CASTHEGLGYNEQFF. The CDR3 DNA reads TGTGCCAGCACCCACGAGGGGCTGGGATACAATGAGCAGTTCTTC. The V gene is TRBV11-1, the J gene TRBJ2-1; D possibly matches TRBD1 or TRBD2 (5 bases each). CDR1 and CDR2 (germline): SGHAT, FQDESV (reference sequence). V was cut by 7 bases and J by 4 bases, with 17 bases left in between. The CDR3 has 15 residues. The variable domain in full, with the rest retrieved from reference TRBV11-1 and TRBJ2-1, is EAEVAQSPRYKITEKSQAVAFWCDPISGHATLYWYRQILGQGPELLVQFQDESVVDDSQLPKDRFSAERLKGVDSTLKIQPAELGDSAMYLCASTHEGLGYNEQFFGPGTRLTVL.

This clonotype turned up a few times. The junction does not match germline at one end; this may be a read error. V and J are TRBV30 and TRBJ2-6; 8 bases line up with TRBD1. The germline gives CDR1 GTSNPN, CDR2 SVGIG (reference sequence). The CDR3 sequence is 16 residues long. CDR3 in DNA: TGCGCTCTTCCCGGGACAGGAAACTCTGGGGCCAACGTCCTGACTTTC. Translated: CALPGTGNSGANVLTF.

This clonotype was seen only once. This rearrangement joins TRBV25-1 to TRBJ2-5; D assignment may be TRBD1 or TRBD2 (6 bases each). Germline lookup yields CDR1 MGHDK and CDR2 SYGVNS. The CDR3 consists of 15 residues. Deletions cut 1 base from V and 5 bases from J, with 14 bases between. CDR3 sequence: CASSEFMGGRETQYF. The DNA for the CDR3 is TGTGCCAGCAGTGAATTTATGGGGGGCCGGGAGACCCAGTACTTC.

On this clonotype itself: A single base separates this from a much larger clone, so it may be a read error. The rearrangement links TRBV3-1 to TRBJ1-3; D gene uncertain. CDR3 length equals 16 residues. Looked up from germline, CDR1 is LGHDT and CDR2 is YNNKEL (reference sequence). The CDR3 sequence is CVSSQLAGRGGNTIYF. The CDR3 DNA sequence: TGTGTCAGCAGCCAACTGGCGGGGAGAGGTGGAAACACCATATATTTT.

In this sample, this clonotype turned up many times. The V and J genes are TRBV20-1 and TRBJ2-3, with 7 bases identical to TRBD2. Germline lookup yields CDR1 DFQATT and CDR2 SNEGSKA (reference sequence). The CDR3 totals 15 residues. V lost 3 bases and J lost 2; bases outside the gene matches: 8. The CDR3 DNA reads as TGCAGTGCTAGTGTCCTAGCGGTTAACACAGATACGCAGTATTTT. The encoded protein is CSASVLAVNTDTQYF.

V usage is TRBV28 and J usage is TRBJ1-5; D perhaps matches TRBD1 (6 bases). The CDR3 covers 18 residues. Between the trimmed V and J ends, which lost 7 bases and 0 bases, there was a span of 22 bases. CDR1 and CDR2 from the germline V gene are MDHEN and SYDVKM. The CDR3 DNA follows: TGTGCCAGCAAGTCCGGGGCAGGGGTCGGCTATAGCAATCAGCCCCAGCATTTT. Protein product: CASKSGAGVGYSNQPQHF.

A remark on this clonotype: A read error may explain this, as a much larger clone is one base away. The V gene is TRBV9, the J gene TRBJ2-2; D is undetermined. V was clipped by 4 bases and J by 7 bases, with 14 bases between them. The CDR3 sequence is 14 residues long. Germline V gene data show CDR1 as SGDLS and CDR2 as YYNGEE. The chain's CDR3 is CASSPDGRIGELFF. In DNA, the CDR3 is TGTGCCAGCAGCCCGGACGGAAGGATCGGGGAGCTGTTTTTT.

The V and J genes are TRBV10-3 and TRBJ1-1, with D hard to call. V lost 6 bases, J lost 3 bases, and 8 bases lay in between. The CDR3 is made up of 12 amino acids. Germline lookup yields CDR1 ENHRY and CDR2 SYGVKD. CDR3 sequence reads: CAIRGVDTEAFF. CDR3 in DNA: TGTGCCATCAGGGGTGTGGACACTGAAGCTTTCTTT.

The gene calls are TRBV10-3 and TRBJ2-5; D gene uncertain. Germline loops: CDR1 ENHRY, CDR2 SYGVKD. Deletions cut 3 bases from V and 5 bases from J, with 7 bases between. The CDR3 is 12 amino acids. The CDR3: CAISDVGETQYF. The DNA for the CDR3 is TGTGCCATCAGTGACGTCGGGGAGACCCAGTACTTC.

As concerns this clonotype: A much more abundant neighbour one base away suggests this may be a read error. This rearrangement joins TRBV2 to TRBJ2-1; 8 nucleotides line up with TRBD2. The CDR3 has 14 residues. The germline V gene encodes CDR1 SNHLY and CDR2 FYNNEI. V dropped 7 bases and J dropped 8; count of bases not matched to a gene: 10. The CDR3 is CASNRGGLEDEQFF. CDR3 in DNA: TGTGCCAGCAATCGGGGGGGCCTTGAGGATGAGCAGTTCTTC.

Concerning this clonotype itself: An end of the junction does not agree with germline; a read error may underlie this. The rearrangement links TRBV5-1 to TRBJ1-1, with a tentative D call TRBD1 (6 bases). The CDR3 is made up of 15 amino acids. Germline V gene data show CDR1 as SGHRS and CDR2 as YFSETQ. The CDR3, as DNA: TGCACCAGCAGGCTAAAACAGGGAGTCGGGACTGAAGCTTTCTTT. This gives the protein CTSRLKQGVGTEAFF. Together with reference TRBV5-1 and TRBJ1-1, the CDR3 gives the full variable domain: KAGVTQTPRYLIKTRGQQVTLSCSPISGHRSVSWYQQTPGQGLQFLFEYFSETQRNKGNFPGRFSGRQFSNSRSEMNVSTLELGDSALYLCTSRLKQGVGTEAFFGQGTRLTVV.

The CDR3 nucleotides read TGTGCCAGTAGTCCTGGACTAGCGGGAGTCCGAGAGCAGTACTTC. Protein sequence: CASSPGLAGVREQYF. J is TRBJ2-7 and V is TRBV19, with 13 bases matching TRBD2. The CDR3 is 15 residues long. J gave up 7 bases and V 5 bases, and 8 bases lay outside the gene matches. Per the germline V gene, CDR1 is LNHDA and CDR2 is SQIVND (reference sequence).

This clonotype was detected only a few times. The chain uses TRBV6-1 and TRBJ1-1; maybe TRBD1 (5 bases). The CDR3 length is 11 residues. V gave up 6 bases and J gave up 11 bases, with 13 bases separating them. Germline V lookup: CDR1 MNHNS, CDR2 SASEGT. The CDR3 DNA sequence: TGTGCCAGCAGAATCAGGGTTTTGGCTTTCTTT. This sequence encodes CASRIRVLAFF.

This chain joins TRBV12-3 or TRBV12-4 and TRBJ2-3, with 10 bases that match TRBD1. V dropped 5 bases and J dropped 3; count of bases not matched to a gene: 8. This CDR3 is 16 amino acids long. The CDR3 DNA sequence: TGTGCCAGCAGTGAGTCCTGGGGACAGGGGACAGATACGCAGTATTTT. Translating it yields CASSESWGQGTDTQYF.

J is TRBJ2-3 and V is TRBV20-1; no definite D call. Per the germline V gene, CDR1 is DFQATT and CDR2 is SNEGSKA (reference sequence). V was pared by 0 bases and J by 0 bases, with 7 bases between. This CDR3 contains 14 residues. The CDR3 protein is CSAREQPSTDTQYF. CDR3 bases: TGCAGTGCTAGAGAACAGCCTAGCACAGATACGCAGTATTTT.

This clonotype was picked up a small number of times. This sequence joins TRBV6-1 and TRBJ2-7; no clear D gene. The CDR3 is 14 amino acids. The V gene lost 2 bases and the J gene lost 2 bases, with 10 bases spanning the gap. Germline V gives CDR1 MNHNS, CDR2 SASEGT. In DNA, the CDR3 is TGTGCCAGCAGTGAATGGCAGGACCCCTACGAGCAGTACTTC. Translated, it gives CASSEWQDPYEQYF.

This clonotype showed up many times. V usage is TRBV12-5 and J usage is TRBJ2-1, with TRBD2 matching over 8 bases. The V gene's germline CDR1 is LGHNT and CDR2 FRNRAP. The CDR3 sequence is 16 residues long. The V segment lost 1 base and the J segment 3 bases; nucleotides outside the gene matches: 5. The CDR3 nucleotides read TGTGCTAGTGGTTTGGACCTAGCGGGCTACTACAATGAGCAGTTCTTC. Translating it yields CASGLDLAGYYNEQFF.

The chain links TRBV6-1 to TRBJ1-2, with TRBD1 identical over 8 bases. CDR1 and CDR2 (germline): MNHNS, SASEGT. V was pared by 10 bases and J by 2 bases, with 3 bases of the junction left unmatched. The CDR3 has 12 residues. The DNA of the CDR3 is TGTGCCACCAGGACAGGGAACTATGGCTACACCTTC. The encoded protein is CATRTGNYGYTF.

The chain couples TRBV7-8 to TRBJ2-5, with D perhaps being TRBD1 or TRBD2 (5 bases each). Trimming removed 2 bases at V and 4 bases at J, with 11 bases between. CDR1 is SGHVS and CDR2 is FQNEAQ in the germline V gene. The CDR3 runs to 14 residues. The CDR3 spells CASSLPGSGETQYF. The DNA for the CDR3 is TGTGCCAGCAGCTTACCAGGGAGCGGAGAGACCCAGTACTTC.